This paragraph covers one T cell receptor (beta chain) sequence. Antigen unknown. The data stem from a study of blood T cells in healthy people across ages. Findings and limits, study-wide: It was found that TCR beta diversity correlated strongly with the percentage of naive T cells. Per-million-T-cell TCR beta diversity fell roughly linearly with age.

Combining a sample-barcoded 5' primer with a J-beta primer mix, a second PCR ran for roughly 6 to 11 cycles. TCRdb reprocessed the 5' RACE reads via MiXCR and lists one record per CDR3 protein. The sample holds about 680,000 distinct CDR3 sequences, 45% to 50% seen once. The CDR3 has 13 amino acids. Per the germline V gene, CDR1 is DFQATT and CDR2 is SNEGSKA (reference sequence). Sample donors were healthy Caucasian individuals that came from Russia, aged 6 to 90. This TCR was sampled from a woman aged 60 to 75 in good health. The sample taken for sequencing was blood. The chain is built from TRBV20-1 and TRBJ2-1; D ambiguous. The CDR3 sequence is CINRAFTYNEQFF. The CDR3 DNA sequence: TGCATAAATCGGGCTTTTACCTACAATGAGCAGTTCTTC.